This TCR beta chain was sequenced in a study of tissue T cells after allogeneic stem cell transplantation (dated 2022 in TCRdb). About the investigation overall: The study profiled TCR beta repertoires in many tissues obtained from research autopsies of patients with and without GVHD, and also in mouse models of GVHD. The human arm was a prospective observational study without blinding or randomization. Broad study findings and their caveats: Only a few T cell clones appeared in more than one patient, yet motif-based clustering showed tissue-specific repertoire signatures that were shared between patients. In both patients and mice, T cells from blood and spleen picked up only a limited part of the TCR repertoire that was detected in tissues. Which tissue TCRs were alloreactive or antigen-specific was not determined in the study, and some clones might have been persisting host cells. Within patients, how anatomically similar tissues were was a major factor shaping TCR repertoire composition, regardless of disease or transplant status. Sampling depth was acknowledged as a limitation, and the patient cohort was both small and clinically heterogeneous.

As concerns this clone: Its specific antigen is unknown. Gene names and germline sequences refer to the mouse in this case. The missing CDR3 end, 1 residue past where the read stops, is filled in from the germline J gene.

Libraries came from the immunoSEQ multiplex PCR assay. TCRbeta CDR3 sequencing was done by Adaptive Biotechnologies at survey depth, reporting CDR3 sequences, V/J genes, productive frequency and template counts. Amplification of TCR beta CDR3 regions started from genomic DNA instead of RNA. Processing in the source paper ran as follows. Jensen-Shannon divergence was used to quantify pairwise repertoire overlap between tissues, with a value of 1 indicating complete divergence and a value of 0 indicating identical repertoires. Tissues were clustered by single-linkage agglomerative hierarchical clustering of pairwise JSD values, and the clustering results were displayed as dendrograms. All patient samples were analyzed with GLIPH2 using simulation_depth 1000, kmer_min_depth 3 and cdr3_length_cutoff 8, and only groups containing more than two unique CDR3s were kept. In a standardized tissue-overlap score, Jaccard GLIPH-group overlap across patients was extrapolated to a standard repertoire size of 1000 clones. To look at how diversity was associated with clinical or experimental variables, linear mixed-effect models were used, with tissue treated as a fixed effect and individual treated as a random effect. Here the immuneACCESS table is served through TCRdb, limited to in-frame sequences with V and J called. Missing clones are a known gap in these copies; in checked studies unresolved V genes cover under half, and the rest lacks a known reason. V, J and clone size were drawn from that table, and D and trimming were deduced from the DNA. The sample table holds fewer than 3,500 clones, of which roughly 45% were seen once. Together, the top ten hold 20% to 25% of the sample.

The CDR3 measures 12 amino acids from cysteine to phenylalanine. Of the CDR3's DNA, 33 bases were read; they are in frame from base 1. V lost 6 bases and J lost 4 bases; the stretch between them is 7 bases long. As encoded in the germline V gene (reference sequence), CDR1 is SNHLY while CDR2 is FYNGKV. The time point tag for this specimen amounts to: mouse harvest day 14 after allogeneic transplant. Each mouse graft consisted of 10^7 T-cell-depleted bone marrow cells plus 10^6 splenic CD5+ T cells and was given by tail vein injection. A major MHC-mismatch B6 (H2b) into BALB/c (H2d) model was used to model mouse GVHD, and tissues were profiled at day 7 or 14. Mouse tissues and retro-orbital blood were harvested on day 7 or 14 post-transplant using separate sterile tools per animal; livers were flushed beforehand. Before genomic DNA isolation with the DNeasy Blood & Tissue Kit, mouse tissues were minced using razor blades in buffered saline.

Sequencing was performed on gut tissue. This receptor chain uses TRBV3 and TRBJ2-1; the D gene cannot be resolved reliably. The clonotype originates from a female BALB/c mouse given C57BL/6 T cells with graft-versus-host disease after an allogeneic hematopoietic cell transplant. The part of the CDR3 DNA that was read is TGTGCCAGCAGAGACATGTATGCTGAGCAGTTC. The resulting protein is CASRDMYAEQF. The full CDR3 protein reads CASRDMYAEQFF.